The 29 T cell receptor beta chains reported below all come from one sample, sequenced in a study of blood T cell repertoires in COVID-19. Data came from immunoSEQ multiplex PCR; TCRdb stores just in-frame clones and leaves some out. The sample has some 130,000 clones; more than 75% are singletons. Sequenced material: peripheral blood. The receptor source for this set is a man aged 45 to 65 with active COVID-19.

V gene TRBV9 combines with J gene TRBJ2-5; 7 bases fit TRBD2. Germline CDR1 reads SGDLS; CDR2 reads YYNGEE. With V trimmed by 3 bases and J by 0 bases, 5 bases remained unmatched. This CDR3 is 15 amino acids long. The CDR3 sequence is CASSASGGYQETQYF. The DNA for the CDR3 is TGTGCCAGCAGCGCTAGCGGTGGGTACCAAGAGACCCAGTACTTC.

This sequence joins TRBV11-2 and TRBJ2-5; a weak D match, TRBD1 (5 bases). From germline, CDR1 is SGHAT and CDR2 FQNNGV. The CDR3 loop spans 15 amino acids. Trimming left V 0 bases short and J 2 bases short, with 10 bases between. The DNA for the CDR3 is TGTGCCAGCAGCTTAGATCTCAGGGCACAAGAGACCCAGTACTTC. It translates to CASSLDLRAQETQYF.

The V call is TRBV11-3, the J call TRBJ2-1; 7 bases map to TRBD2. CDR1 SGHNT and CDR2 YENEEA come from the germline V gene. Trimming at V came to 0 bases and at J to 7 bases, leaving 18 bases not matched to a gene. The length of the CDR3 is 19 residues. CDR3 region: CASSLDGRAAGSNSNEQFF. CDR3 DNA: TGTGCCAGCAGCTTAGATGGGAGGGCTGCGGGATCGAATTCGAATGAGCAGTTCTTC.

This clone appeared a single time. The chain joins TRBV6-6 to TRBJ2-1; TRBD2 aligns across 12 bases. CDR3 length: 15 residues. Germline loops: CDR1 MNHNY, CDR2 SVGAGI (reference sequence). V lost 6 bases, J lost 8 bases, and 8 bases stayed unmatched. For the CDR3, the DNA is TGTGCCAGCAGGGGAGGACTAGCGGGGAGCGATGAGCAGTTCTTC. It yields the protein CASRGGLAGSDEQFF.

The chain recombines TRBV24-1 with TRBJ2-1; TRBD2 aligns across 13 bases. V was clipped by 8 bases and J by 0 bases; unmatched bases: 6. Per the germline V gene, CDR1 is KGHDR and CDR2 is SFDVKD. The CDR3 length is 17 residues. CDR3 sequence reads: CATNRTSGSSSYNEQFF. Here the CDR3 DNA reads TGTGCCACCAACAGGACTAGCGGGAGCAGCTCCTACAATGAGCAGTTCTTC.

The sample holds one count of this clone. The CDR3: CASSPGQGFYGYTF. CDR3 nucleotide sequence: TGTGCCAGCAGTCCAGGACAGGGTTTTTATGGCTACACCTTC. The V call is TRBV6-6, the J call TRBJ1-2; 8 nucleotides agree with TRBD1. There are 14 residues in the CDR3. With V trimmed by 5 bases and J by 5 bases, 7 bases remained unmatched. The V gene's germline CDR1 is MNHNY and CDR2 SVGAGI (reference sequence).

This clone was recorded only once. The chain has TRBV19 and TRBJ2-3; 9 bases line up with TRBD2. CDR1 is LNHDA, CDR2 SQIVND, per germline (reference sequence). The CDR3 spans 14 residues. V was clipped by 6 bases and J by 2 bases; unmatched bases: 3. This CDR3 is CASRRGGITDTQYF. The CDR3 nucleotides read TGTGCCAGTAGGCGGGGGGGGATCACAGATACGCAGTATTTT.

The CDR3 DNA follows: TGTGCCAGCAGATCCCGGGACAGGGGTAAGCAGTACTTC. Residues: CASRSRDRGKQYF. This rearrangement joins TRBV5-6 to TRBJ2-7; the match to TRBD1 covers 10 bases. The ends lost 5 bases at V and 8 bases at J; junction bases unmatched: 7. The germline gives CDR1 SGHDT, CDR2 YYEEEE. The CDR3 has 13 amino acids.

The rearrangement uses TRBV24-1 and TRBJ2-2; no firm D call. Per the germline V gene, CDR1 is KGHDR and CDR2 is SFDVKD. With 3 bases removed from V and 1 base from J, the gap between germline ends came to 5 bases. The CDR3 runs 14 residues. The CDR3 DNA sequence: TGTGCCACCAGTGATGAACAGAACACCGGGGAGCTGTTTTTT. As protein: CATSDEQNTGELFF.

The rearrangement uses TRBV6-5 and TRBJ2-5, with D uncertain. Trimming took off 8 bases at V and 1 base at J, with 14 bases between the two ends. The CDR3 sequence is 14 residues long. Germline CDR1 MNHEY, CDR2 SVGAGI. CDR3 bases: TGTGCCAGCGGGCAAGCTTACCTCCAAGAGACCCAGTACTTC. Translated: CASGQAYLQETQYF.

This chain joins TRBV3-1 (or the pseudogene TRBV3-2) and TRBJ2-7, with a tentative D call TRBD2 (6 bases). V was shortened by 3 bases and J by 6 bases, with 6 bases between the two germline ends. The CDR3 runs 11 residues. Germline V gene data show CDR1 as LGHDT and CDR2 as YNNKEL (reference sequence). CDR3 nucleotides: TGTGCCAGCAGCCAGGGGGGCGAGCAGTACTTC. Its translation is CASSQGGEQYF.

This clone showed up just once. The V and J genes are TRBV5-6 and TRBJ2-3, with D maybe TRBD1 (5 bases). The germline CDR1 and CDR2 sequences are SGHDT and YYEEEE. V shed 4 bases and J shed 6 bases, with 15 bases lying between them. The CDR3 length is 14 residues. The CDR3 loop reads CASSAGAVGDTQYF. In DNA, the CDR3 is TGTGCCAGCAGCGCTGGGGCCGTTGGTGATACGCAGTATTTT.

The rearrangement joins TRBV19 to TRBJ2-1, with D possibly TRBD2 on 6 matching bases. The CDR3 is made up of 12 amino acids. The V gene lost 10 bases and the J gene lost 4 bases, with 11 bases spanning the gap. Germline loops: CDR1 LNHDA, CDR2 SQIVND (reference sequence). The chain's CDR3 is CATSGGYNEQFF. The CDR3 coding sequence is TGTGCCACCTCCGGAGGGTACAATGAGCAGTTCTTC.

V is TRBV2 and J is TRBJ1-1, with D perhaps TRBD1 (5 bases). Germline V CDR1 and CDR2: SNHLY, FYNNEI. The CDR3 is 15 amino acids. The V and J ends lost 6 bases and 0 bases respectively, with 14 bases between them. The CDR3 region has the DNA TGTGCCAGCAGCCTAATACAGGAATTGAACACTGAAGCTTTCTTT. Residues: CASSLIQELNTEAFF.

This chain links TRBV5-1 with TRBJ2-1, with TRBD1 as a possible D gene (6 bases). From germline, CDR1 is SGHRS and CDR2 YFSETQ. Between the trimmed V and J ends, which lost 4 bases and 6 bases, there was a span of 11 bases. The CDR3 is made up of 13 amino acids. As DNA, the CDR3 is TGCGCCAGCAGCGTTACAGGGTCCAATGAGCAGTTCTTC. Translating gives CASSVTGSNEQFF.

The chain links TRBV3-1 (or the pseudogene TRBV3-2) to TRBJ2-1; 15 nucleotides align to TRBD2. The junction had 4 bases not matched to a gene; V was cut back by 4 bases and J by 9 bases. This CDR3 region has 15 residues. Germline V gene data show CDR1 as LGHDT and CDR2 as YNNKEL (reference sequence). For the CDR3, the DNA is TGTGCCAGCAGCCTTGGACTAGCGGGGGGGCTTGAGCAGTTCTTC. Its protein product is CASSLGLAGGLEQFF.

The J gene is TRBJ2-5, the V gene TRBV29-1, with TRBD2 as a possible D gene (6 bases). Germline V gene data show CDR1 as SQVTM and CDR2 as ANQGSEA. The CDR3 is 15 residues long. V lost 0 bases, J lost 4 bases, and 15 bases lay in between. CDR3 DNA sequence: TGCAGCGTTGAAGATCGGTCCAGCGGGTTAGAGACCCAGTACTTC. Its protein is CSVEDRSSGLETQYF.

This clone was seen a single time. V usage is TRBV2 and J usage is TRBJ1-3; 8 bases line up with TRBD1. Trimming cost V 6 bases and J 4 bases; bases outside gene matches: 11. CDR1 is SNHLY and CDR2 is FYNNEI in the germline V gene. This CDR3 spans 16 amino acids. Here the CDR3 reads CASRLTGGGGGNTIYF. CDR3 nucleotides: TGTGCCAGCAGATTAACAGGGGGTGGAGGAGGAAACACCATATATTTT.

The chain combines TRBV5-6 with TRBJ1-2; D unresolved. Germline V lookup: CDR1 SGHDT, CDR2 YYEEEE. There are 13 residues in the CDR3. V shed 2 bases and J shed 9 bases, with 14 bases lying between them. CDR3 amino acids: CASSFGVPGSYTF. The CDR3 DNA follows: TGTGCCAGCAGCTTTGGAGTTCCCGGGAGCTACACCTTC.

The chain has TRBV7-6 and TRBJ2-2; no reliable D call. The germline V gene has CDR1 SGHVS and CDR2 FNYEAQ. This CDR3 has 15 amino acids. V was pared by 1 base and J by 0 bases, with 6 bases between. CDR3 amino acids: CASSLGTANTGELFF. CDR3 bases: TGTGCCAGCAGCTTAGGAACAGCGAACACCGGGGAGCTGTTTTTT.

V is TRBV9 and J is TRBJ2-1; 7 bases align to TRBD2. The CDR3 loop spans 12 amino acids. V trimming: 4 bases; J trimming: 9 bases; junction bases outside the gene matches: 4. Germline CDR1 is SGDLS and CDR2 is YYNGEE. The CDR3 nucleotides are TGTGCCAGCAGCACCCGCGGGGGTGAGCAGTTCTTC. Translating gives CASSTRGGEQFF.

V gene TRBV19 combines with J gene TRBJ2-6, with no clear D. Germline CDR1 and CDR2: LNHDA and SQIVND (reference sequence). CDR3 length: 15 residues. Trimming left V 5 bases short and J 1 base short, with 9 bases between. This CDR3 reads CASSPFQSGANVLTF. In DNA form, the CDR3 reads TGTGCCAGTAGTCCTTTCCAGTCTGGGGCCAACGTCCTGACTTTC. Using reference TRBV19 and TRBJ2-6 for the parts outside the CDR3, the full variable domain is DGGITQSPKYLFRKEGQNVTLSCEQNLNHDAMYWYRQDPGQGLRLIYYSQIVNDFQKGDIAEGYSVSREKKESFPLTVTSAQKNPTAFYLCASSPFQSGANVLTFGAGSRLTVL.

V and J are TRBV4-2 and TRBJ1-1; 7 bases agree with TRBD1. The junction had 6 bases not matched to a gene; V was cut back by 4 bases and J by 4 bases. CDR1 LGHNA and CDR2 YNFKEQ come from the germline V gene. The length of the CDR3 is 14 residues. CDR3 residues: CASSLTGTGTEAFF. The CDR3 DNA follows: TGTGCCAGCAGCCTGACAGGGACGGGCACTGAAGCTTTCTTT.

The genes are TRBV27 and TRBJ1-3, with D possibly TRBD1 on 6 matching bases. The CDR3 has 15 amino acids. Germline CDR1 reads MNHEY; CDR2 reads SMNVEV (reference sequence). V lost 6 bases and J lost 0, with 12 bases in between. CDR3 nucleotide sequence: TGTGCCAGCAGGGGGACACATTCCTCTGGAAACACCATATATTTT. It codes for CASRGTHSSGNTIYF.

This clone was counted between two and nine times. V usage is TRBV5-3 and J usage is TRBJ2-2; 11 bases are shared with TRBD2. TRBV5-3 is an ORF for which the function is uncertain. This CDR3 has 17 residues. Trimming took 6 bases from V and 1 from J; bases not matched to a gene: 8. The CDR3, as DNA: TGTGCCAGAACCAATAGCGGGAGGGCCCTGAACACCGGGGAGCTGTTTTTT. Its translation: CARTNSGRALNTGELFF.

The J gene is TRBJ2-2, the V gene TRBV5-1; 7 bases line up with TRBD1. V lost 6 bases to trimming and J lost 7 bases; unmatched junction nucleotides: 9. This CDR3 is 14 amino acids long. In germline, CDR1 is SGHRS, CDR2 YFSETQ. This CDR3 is CASKQDRDVGELFF. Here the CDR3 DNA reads TGCGCCAGCAAACAAGACAGGGATGTCGGGGAGCTGTTTTTT.

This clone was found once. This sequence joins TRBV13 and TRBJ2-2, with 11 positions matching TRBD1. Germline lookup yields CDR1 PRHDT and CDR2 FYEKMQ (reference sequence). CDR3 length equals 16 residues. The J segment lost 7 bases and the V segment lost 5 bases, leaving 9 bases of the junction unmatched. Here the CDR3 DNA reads TGTGCCAGCAGCCTCTTGGGACAGGGGGTTAACGGGGAGCTGTTTTTT. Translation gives CASSLLGQGVNGELFF.

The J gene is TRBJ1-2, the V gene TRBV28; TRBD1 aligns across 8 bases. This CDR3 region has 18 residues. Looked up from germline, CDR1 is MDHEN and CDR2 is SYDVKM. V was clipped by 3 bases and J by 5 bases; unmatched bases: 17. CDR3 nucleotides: TGTGCCAGCAGTTTCGTATATTGGAACCGGGACAGGCTTTATGGCTACACCTTC. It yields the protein CASSFVYWNRDRLYGYTF.

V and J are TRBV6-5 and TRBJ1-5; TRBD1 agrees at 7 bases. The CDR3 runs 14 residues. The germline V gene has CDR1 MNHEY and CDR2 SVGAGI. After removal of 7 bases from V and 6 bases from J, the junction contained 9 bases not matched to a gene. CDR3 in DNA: TGTGCCAGCAAACCCGGGACAGTGGGTCAGCCCCAGCATTTT. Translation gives CASKPGTVGQPQHF.